The 19 T cell receptor beta chains below all came from one sample that was sequenced in a study of blood T cell repertoires in COVID-19. Profiled with immunoSEQ multiplex PCR; TCRdb holds only in-frame clones, not every one. The sample records 180,000 or so clones, around 86% being singletons. Input material: peripheral blood. Every receptor here comes from a man between 18 and 35 years old with acute or convalescent COVID-19.

This clone was seen just once. The chain couples TRBV19 to TRBJ2-7, with 8 positions matching TRBD1. Germline assignment: CDR1 LNHDA and CDR2 SQIVND (reference sequence). V was clipped by 4 bases and J by 5 bases; unmatched bases: 4. CDR3 length: 13 residues. In nucleotides, the CDR3 is TGTGCCAGTAGTAACCAGGGGGCCCACGAGCAGTACTTC. Amino acid sequence: CASSNQGAHEQYF. The full variable domain, in which reference TRBV19 and TRBJ2-7 provide the parts outside the CDR3, is DGGITQSPKYLFRKEGQNVTLSCEQNLNHDAMYWYRQDPGQGLRLIYYSQIVNDFQKGDIAEGYSVSREKKESFPLTVTSAQKNPTAFYLCASSNQGAHEQYFGPGTRLTVT.

The gene calls are TRBV6-5 and TRBJ2-7, with 8 bases that match TRBD1. Per the germline V gene, CDR1 is MNHEY and CDR2 is SVGAGI. Trimming at V came to 6 bases and at J to 4 bases, leaving 8 bases not matched to a gene. The CDR3 loop spans 14 amino acids. The CDR3 region is CASRKPGTGYEQYF. CDR3 in DNA: TGTGCCAGCAGGAAGCCAGGGACAGGTTACGAGCAGTACTTC.

The rearrangement uses TRBV6-5 and TRBJ1-1, with 8 bases lining up with TRBD1. The CDR3 length is 16 residues. Trimming cost V 0 bases and J 2 bases; bases outside gene matches: 5. Germline CDR1 reads MNHEY; CDR2 reads SVGAGI. CDR3 nucleotides: TGTGCCAGCAGTTACTCTTGGACAGGGACAAACACTGAAGCTTTCTTT. Translation: CASSYSWTGTNTEAFF.

The chain links TRBV6-1 to TRBJ1-6; D gene uncertain. Germline CDR1 reads MNHNS; CDR2 reads SASEGT. The V end lost 3 bases, the J end lost 6 bases, and 12 bases lay between the germline ends. This CDR3 contains 15 residues. The CDR3 DNA sequence: TGTGCCAGCAGTGACACTATAGCCGCTAATTCACCCCTCCACTTT. It encodes CASSDTIAANSPLHF.

The chain carries TRBV19 and TRBJ1-5; the D gene is possibly TRBD1 (5 bases). This CDR3 has 14 residues. Germline V CDR1 and CDR2: LNHDA, SQIVND (reference sequence). V lost 5 bases and J 0 bases, leaving 8 bases between the germline ends. DNA of the CDR3: TGTGCCAGTAGTCGGGGGGATAGCAATCAGCCCCAGCATTTT. Translating gives CASSRGDSNQPQHF.

The chain links TRBV10-3 to TRBJ1-1, with 8 positions matching TRBD1. The V gene end was trimmed by 5 bases and the J gene end by 5 bases; junction bases not matched to a gene: 13. CDR1 and CDR2 from the germline V gene are ENHRY and SYGVKD. This CDR3 is 16 amino acids long. This CDR3 is CAISSSRGRGNTEAFF. DNA for the CDR3: TGTGCCATCAGTTCATCCAGGGGGCGGGGGAATACTGAAGCTTTCTTT.

In this sample, this clone turned up a few times. This rearrangement joins TRBV7-3 to TRBJ2-1; D is ambiguous. The CDR3 covers 13 residues. Looked up from germline, CDR1 is SGHTA and CDR2 is FQGTGA. Trimming took off 4 bases at V and 4 bases at J, with 8 bases between the two ends. This chain's CDR3 is CASSSLLYNEQFF. CDR3 nucleotides: TGTGCCAGCAGCTCGCTCCTATACAATGAGCAGTTCTTC. Full variable domain (missing parts from reference TRBV7-3 and TRBJ2-1): GAGVSQTPSNKVTEKGKYVELRCDPISGHTALYWYRQSLGQGPEFLIYFQGTGAADDSGLPNDRFFAVRPEGSVSTLKIQRTERGDSAVYLCASSSLLYNEQFFGPGTRLTVL.

A remark on this clone: The same CDR3 can be traced to other DNA sequences in this sample. This sequence joins TRBV9 and TRBJ1-1; D not resolved. Germline V gene data show CDR1 as SGDLS and CDR2 as YYNGEE. Between the trimmed V and J ends, which lost 0 bases and 1 base, there was a span of 4 bases. This CDR3 has 13 residues. This CDR3 reads CASSVDKNTEAFF. The CDR3 DNA reads as TGTGCCAGCAGCGTAGATAAGAACACTGAAGCTTTCTTT.

This chain joins TRBV9 and TRBJ2-2; 7 bases are a match to TRBD1. The CDR3 loop spans 15 amino acids. Per the germline V gene, CDR1 is SGDLS and CDR2 is YYNGEE. Trimming cost V 3 bases and J 1 base; bases outside gene matches: 3. The chain's CDR3 is CASSDRGVNTGELFF. CDR3 in DNA: TGTGCCAGCAGCGACAGGGGTGTGAACACCGGGGAGCTGTTTTTT.

The genes are TRBV7-2 and TRBJ2-7; TRBD1 aligns across 7 bases. The length of the CDR3 is 13 residues. CDR1 and CDR2 from the germline V gene are SGHTA and FQGNSA. After removal of 3 bases from V and 2 bases from J, the junction contained 1 base not matched to a gene. The CDR3 DNA reads as TGTGCCAGCAGCTTGGGACAGCCCTACGAGCAGTACTTC. Translation: CASSLGQPYEQYF.

The genes are TRBV5-4 and TRBJ1-6; 7 nucleotides agree with TRBD1. This CDR3 is built from 15 residues. Germline V CDR1 and CDR2: SGHNT, YYREEE (reference sequence). V shed 4 bases, J shed 4 bases, and the junction held 5 bases outside the gene matches. The CDR3 region has the DNA TGTGCCAGCAGCCCCACAGGGGCTTATAATTCACCCCTCCACTTT. It is translated as CASSPTGAYNSPLHF.

Only one count was recorded for this clone. V usage is TRBV15 and J usage is TRBJ2-7, with D maybe TRBD1 (5 bases). The CDR3 is 14 residues long. Germline loops: CDR1 LNHNV, CDR2 YYDKDF (reference sequence). Trimming left V 1 base short and J 2 bases short, with 9 bases between. Written as DNA, the CDR3 is TGTGCCACCAGCAGAGCCCAGGGCCCCTACGAGCAGTACGTC. Protein: CATSRAQGPYEQYV.

The genes are TRBV5-1 and TRBJ2-3; TRBD1 is a possible D gene (5 bases). The CDR3 is 16 residues long. The V gene's germline CDR1 is SGHRS and CDR2 YFSETQ. V lost 3 bases and J 4 bases, leaving 18 bases between the germline ends. CDR3 nucleotide sequence: TGCGCCAGCAGCTCCGAGACAGATCTTCGGGCAGATACGCAGTATTTT. Amino acid sequence: CASSSETDLRADTQYF. Using reference TRBV5-1 and TRBJ2-3 for the parts outside the CDR3, the full variable domain is KAGVTQTPRYLIKTRGQQVTLSCSPISGHRSVSWYQQTPGQGLQFLFEYFSETQRNKGNFPGRFSGRQFSNSRSEMNVSTLELGDSALYLCASSSETDLRADTQYFGPGTRLTVL.

V is TRBV4-1 and J is TRBJ2-5; possibly TRBD2 for D (6 bases). Germline lookup yields CDR1 MGHRA and CDR2 YSYEKL. V dropped 0 bases and J dropped 0 bases, with 17 bases sitting between them. This CDR3 is built from 18 residues. The CDR3 sequence: CASSQDRETREYQETQYF. CDR3 in DNA: TGCGCCAGCAGCCAAGATCGGGAGACAAGGGAGTACCAAGAGACCCAGTACTTC.

This clone was picked up one time. This chain uses TRBV14 with TRBJ1-4, with D uncertain. CDR1 is SGHDN and CDR2 is FVKESK in the germline V gene. CDR3 length: 12 residues. V was pared by 1 base and J by 15 bases, with 12 bases between. CDR3 region: CASSQGARRVFF. The DNA for the CDR3 is TGTGCCAGCAGCCAAGGGGCCCGGAGGGTGTTTTTT. The entire variable domain, with the rest obtained from reference TRBV14 and TRBJ1-4, is as follows: EAGVTQFPSHSVIEKGQTVTLRCDPISGHDNLYWYRRVMGKEIKFLLHFVKESKQDESGMPNNRFLAERTGGTYSTLKVQPAELEDSGVYFCASSQGARRVFFGSGTQLSVL.

J is TRBJ1-4 and V is TRBV24-1, with 12 bases lining up with TRBD1. J was trimmed by 8 bases and V by 5 bases; bases with no gene match: 5. Germline CDR1 reads KGHDR; CDR2 reads SFDVKD. The CDR3 length is 15 residues. CDR3: CATSASGTGGEKLFF. In DNA form, the CDR3 reads TGTGCCACCAGTGCGTCCGGGACAGGGGGCGAAAAACTGTTTTTT.

The V gene is TRBV7-3, the J gene TRBJ1-1, with D possibly being TRBD1 (6 bases). Trimming took 2 bases from V and 2 from J, leaving 21 bases between them. Germline CDR1 is SGHTA and CDR2 is FQGTGA. The CDR3 spans 18 residues. Here the CDR3 reads CASSLVAGTTNTNTEAFF. The CDR3 nucleotides are TGTGCCAGCAGCTTAGTGGCCGGGACAACTAACACCAACACTGAAGCTTTCTTT. The whole variable domain, filled in from reference TRBV7-3 and TRBJ1-1, reads GAGVSQTPSNKVTEKGKYVELRCDPISGHTALYWYRQSLGQGPEFLIYFQGTGAADDSGLPNDRFFAVRPEGSVSTLKIQRTERGDSAVYLCASSLVAGTTNTNTEAFFGQGTRLTVV.

The gene calls are TRBV30 and TRBJ2-1, with 8 bases fitting TRBD2. The junction had 7 bases not matched to a gene; V was cut back by 8 bases and J by 4 bases. Germline V gene lookup returns CDR1 GTSNPN and CDR2 SVGIG (reference sequence). The CDR3 totals 13 residues. CDR3 amino acids: CAQDRGGYNEQFF. DNA for the CDR3: TGTGCCCAAGACCGGGGGGGGTACAATGAGCAGTTCTTC. Full variable domain (rest looked up from reference TRBV30 and TRBJ2-1): SQTIHQWPATLVQPVGSPLSLECTVEGTSNPNLYWYRQAAGRGLQLLFYSVGIGQISSEVPQNLSASRPQDRQFILSSKKLLLSDSGFYLCAQDRGGYNEQFFGPGTRLTVL.

The V call is TRBV30, the J call TRBJ2-2, with TRBD1 identical over 9 bases. Unmatched junction bases numbered 9, after V lost 0 bases and J lost 7 bases. The germline CDR1 and CDR2 sequences are GTSNPN and SVGIG (reference sequence). CDR3 length equals 16 residues. In DNA, the CDR3 is TGTGCCTGGAGTGTACGAGACAGGGGGAGGTACGGGGAGCTGTTTTTT. This translates into CAWSVRDRGRYGELFF.